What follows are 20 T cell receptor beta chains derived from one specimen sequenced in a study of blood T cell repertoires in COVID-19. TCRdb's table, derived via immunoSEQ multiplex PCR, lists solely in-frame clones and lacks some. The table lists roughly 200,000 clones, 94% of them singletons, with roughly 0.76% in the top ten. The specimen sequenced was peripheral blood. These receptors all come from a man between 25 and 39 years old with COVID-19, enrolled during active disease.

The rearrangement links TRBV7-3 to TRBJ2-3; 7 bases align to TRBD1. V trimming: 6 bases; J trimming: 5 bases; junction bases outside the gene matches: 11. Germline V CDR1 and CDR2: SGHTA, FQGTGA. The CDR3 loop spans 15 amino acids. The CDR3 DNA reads TGTGCCAGCAGAACCCCGGGACAGCCGATAGATACGCAGTATTTT. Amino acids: CASRTPGQPIDTQYF. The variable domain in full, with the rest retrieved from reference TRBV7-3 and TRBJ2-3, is GAGVSQTPSNKVTEKGKYVELRCDPISGHTALYWYRQSLGQGPEFLIYFQGTGAADDSGLPNDRFFAVRPEGSVSTLKIQRTERGDSAVYLCASRTPGQPIDTQYFGPGTRLTVL.

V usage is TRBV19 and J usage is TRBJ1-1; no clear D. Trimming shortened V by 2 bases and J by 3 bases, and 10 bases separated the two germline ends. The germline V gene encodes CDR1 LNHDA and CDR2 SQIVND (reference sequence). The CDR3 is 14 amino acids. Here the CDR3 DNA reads TGTGCCAGTAGTATAAGAGGGAAGGACACTGAAGCTTTCTTT. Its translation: CASSIRGKDTEAFF. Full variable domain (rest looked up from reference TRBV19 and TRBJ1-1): DGGITQSPKYLFRKEGQNVTLSCEQNLNHDAMYWYRQDPGQGLRLIYYSQIVNDFQKGDIAEGYSVSREKKESFPLTVTSAQKNPTAFYLCASSIRGKDTEAFFGQGTRLTVV.

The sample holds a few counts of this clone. The CDR3 nucleotides are TGTGCCAGTAGTATTACGGGAATCCTACGCACAGATACGCAGTATTTT. Amino acids: CASSITGILRTDTQYF. V usage is TRBV19 and J usage is TRBJ2-3; D possibly corresponds to TRBD2 (5 bases). The CDR3 is 16 amino acids. With 3 bases removed from V and 1 base from J, the gap between germline ends came to 14 bases. CDR1 is LNHDA, CDR2 SQIVND, per germline (reference sequence).

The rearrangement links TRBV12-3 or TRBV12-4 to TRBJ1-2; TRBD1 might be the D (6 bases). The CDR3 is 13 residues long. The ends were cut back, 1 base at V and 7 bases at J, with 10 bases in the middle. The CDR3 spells CASSLVLGGGYTF. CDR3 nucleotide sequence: TGTGCCAGCAGTTTAGTGCTAGGGGGTGGCTACACCTTC.

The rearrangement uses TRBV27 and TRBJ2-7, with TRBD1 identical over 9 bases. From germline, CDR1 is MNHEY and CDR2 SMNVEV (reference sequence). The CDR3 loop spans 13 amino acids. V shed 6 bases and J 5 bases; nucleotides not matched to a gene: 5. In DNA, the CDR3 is TGTGCCAGCAGAACGACAGGGGGGGACGAGCAGTACTTC. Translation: CASRTTGGDEQYF.

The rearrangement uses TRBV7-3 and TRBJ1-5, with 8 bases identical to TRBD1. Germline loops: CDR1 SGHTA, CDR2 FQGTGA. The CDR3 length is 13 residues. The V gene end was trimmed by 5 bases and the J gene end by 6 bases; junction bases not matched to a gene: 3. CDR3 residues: CASSLGQGQPQHF. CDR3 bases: TGTGCCAGCAGCCTAGGACAGGGTCAGCCCCAGCATTTT.

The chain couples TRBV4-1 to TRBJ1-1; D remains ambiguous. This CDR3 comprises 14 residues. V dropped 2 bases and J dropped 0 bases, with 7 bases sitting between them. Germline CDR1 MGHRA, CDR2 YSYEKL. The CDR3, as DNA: TGCGCCAGCAGCCAACCTATCATGAACACTGAAGCTTTCTTT. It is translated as CASSQPIMNTEAFF.

As DNA, the CDR3 is TGCGCCAGCAGCCAAGATTCAGGGGTCGGCGAGCAGTACTTC. This translates into CASSQDSGVGEQYF. The chain uses TRBV4-1 and TRBJ2-7; D perhaps matches TRBD1 (6 bases). The CDR3 length is 14 residues. Germline CDR1 MGHRA, CDR2 YSYEKL. Trimming cost V 0 bases and J 6 bases, with 12 bases left between them.

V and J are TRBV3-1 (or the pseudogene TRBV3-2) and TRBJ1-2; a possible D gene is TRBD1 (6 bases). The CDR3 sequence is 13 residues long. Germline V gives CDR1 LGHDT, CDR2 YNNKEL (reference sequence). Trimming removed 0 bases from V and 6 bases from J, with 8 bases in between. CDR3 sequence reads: CASSQEGAHGYTF. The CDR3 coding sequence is TGTGCCAGCAGCCAAGAGGGGGCTCATGGCTACACCTTC.

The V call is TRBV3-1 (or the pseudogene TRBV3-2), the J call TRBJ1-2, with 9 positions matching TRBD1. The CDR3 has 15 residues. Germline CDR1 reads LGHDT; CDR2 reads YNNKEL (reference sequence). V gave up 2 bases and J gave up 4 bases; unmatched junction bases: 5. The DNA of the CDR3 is TGTGCCAGCAGCCAAACAGGGGGCGCGGGCTATGGCTACACCTTC. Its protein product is CASSQTGGAGYGYTF.

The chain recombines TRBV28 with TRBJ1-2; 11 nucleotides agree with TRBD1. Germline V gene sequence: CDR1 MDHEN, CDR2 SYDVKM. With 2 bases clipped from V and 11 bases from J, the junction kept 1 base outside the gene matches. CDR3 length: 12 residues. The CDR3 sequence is CASSLRDRGYTF. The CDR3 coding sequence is TGTGCCAGCAGTTTACGGGACAGGGGGTACACCTTC.

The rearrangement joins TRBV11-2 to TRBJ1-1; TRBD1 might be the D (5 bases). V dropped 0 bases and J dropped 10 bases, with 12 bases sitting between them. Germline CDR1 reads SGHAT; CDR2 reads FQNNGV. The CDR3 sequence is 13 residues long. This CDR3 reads CASSLEPSGPAFF. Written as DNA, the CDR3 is TGTGCCAGCAGCTTAGAACCCTCAGGGCCAGCTTTCTTT.

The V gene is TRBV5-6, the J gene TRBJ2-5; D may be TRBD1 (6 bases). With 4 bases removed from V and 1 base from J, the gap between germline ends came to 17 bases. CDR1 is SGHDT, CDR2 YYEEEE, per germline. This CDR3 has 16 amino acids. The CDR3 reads CASSQGSGLSQETQYF. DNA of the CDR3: TGTGCCAGCAGCCAGGGGTCAGGGCTGAGCCAAGAGACCCAGTACTTC.

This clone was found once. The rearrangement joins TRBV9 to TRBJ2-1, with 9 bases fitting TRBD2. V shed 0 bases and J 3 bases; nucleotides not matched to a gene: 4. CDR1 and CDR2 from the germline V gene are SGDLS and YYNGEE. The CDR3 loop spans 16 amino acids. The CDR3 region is CASSVGGSGGYNEQFF. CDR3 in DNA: TGTGCCAGCAGCGTAGGGGGTAGCGGGGGCTACAATGAGCAGTTCTTC.

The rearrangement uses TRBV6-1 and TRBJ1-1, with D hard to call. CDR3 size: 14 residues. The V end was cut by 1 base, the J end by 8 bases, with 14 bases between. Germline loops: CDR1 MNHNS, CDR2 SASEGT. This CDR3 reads CASSEGAGVVEAFF. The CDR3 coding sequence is TGTGCCAGCAGTGAAGGGGCCGGCGTAGTGGAAGCTTTCTTT.

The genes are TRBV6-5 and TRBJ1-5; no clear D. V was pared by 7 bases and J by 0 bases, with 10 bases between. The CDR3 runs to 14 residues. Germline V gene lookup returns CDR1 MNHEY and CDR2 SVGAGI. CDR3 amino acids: CASTSVDSNQPQHF. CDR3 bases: TGTGCCAGCACCAGCGTGGATAGCAATCAGCCCCAGCATTTT.

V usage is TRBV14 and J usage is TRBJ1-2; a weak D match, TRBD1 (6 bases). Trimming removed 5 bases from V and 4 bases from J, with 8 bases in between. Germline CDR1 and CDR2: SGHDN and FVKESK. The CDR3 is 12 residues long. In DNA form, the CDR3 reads TGTGCCAGCAGCGGGGGCGGCTATGGCTACACCTTC. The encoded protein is CASSGGGYGYTF.

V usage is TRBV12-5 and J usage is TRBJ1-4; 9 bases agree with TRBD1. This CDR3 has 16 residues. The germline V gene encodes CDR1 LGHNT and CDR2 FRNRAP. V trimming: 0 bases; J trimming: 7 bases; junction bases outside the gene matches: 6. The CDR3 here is CASGLVVGQGSEKLFF. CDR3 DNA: TGTGCTAGTGGTTTGGTGGTTGGACAGGGGAGTGAAAAACTGTTTTTT.

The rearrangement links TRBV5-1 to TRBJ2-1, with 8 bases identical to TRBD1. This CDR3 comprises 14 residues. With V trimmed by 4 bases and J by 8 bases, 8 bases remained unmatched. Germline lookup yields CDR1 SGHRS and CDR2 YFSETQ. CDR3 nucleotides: TGCGCCAGCAGCCGAGGACAGGGAGGCGATGAGCAGTTCTTC. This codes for CASSRGQGGDEQFF.

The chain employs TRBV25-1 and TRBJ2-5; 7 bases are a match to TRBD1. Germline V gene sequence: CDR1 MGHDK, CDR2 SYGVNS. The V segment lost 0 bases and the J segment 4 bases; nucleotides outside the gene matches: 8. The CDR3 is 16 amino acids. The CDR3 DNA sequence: TGTGCCAGCAGTGAATATATTGGGACAGAACGAGAGACCCAGTACTTC. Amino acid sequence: CASSEYIGTERETQYF.